The clone carrying this T cell receptor (beta chain) showed up just a few times. Antigen: not known. Constant-segment-primed 5'RACE gave TCR alpha and TCR beta cDNA libraries with sample barcodes and UMIs. MiXCR, applied by TCRdb to the 5' RACE reads, yields one record per CDR3 protein. Among hundreds of thousands of distinct CDR3 sequences listed, approximately 15% were seen once. The CDR3 extends over 13 amino acids. V shed 2 bases and J shed 5 bases, with 11 bases lying between them. Germline V lookup: CDR1 SQVTM, CDR2 ANQGSEA. This sample is drawn from a study of T-cell memory formation after mild COVID-19. Overall study context: Across donors, TCR clusters were largely donor specific.

Study conclusions and caveats: There were some responding clones in pre-infection memory, which suggested that cross-reactive memory had joined. CD4+ contracting clones were found mainly in CM and EM, and CD8+ ones in EMRA.

The TCR was taken from a man aged 18-30 years who had mild COVID-19 (a few samples of this study predate the infection). Cell type and time point are not known. What was sequenced was PBMCs or a T cell subset sorted from them (not recorded which). The chain is built from TRBV29-1 and TRBJ2-3, with a weak D call TRBD2 (6 bases). CDR3 in amino acids: CSVESTGGDTQYF. As DNA, the CDR3 is TGCAGCGTTGAATCCACCGGGGGAGATACGCAGTATTTT.